The 28 T cell receptor beta chains reported below all come from one sample, sequenced in a study of vaccination effects on CD4 cells after COVID-19. These TCRs are of unknown antigen specificity. Expansion of antigen-specific CD4+ T cells with viral peptide pools was carried out by the ViraFEST assay before sequencing. CD4+ T cells were isolated after less than 13 days of culture. All study participants received two doses of BNT162b2 or mRNA-1273 vaccine. Profiled with immunoSEQ multiplex PCR; TCRdb holds only in-frame clones, not every one. This table has about 33,000 clones, almost 85% appearing once. The specimen was CD4+ T cells from PBMCs cultured with HCoV-NL63 spike peptides, collected after COVID-19 vaccination. The receptors originated from a human donor who received a COVID-19 vaccine. Some clones in this sample may be carry-over from other donors' samples.

The chain is built from TRBV7-2 and TRBJ1-4, with D possibly matching TRBD1 (5 bases). Germline V gene sequence: CDR1 SGHTA, CDR2 FQGNSA. The CDR3 extends over 16 amino acids. V gave up 5 bases and J gave up 7 bases, with 20 bases separating them. DNA of the CDR3: TGTGCCAGCAGCCCACATGTGGGTAGGGGAGGTGAAAAACTGTTTTTT. Amino acid sequence: CASSPHVGRGGEKLFF.

The chain couples TRBV9 to TRBJ2-3; TRBD1 aligns across 7 bases. CDR1 is SGDLS and CDR2 is YYNGEE in the germline V gene. The ends lost 4 bases at V and 6 bases at J; junction bases unmatched: 14. CDR3 length: 16 amino acids. As DNA, the CDR3 is TGTGCCAGCAGCACACCAAGGGGGCGCGCATCCGATACGCAGTATTTT. Translated, it gives CASSTPRGRASDTQYF.

The chain couples TRBV4-2 to TRBJ1-5; D remains ambiguous. This CDR3 is 14 amino acids long. Germline values: CDR1 LGHNA, CDR2 YNFKEQ. Trimming took 0 bases from V and 2 from J, leaving 5 bases between them. The chain's CDR3 is CASSQEAGNQPQHF. In nucleotides, the CDR3 is TGTGCCAGCAGCCAAGAGGCAGGCAATCAGCCCCAGCATTTT.

This clone was picked up one time. The chain is built from TRBV5-1 and TRBJ2-5; D perhaps matches TRBD1 (7 bases). The CDR3 totals 14 residues. Germline CDR1 SGHRS, CDR2 YFSETQ. V was pared by 2 bases and J by 6 bases, with 14 bases between. The CDR3 DNA sequence: TGCGCCAGCAGCTTAGAGGGGGCGGGAAAGACCCAGTACTTC. This codes for CASSLEGAGKTQYF.

This clone has a single count. The chain employs TRBV5-1 and TRBJ2-2; D is unresolved. CDR3 length: 14 residues. Trimming removed 6 bases from V and 8 bases from J, with 17 bases in between. Germline CDR1 is SGHRS and CDR2 is YFSETQ. CDR3 in DNA: TGCGCCAGCACCTCTTCCTACGGTTCGGGGGAGCTGTTTTTT. This gives the protein CASTSSYGSGELFF.

The CDR3 DNA reads TGTGCCAGCAGCGGCCTAGCGGGGGTAGAGACCCAGTACTTC. Translated: CASSGLAGVETQYF. The chain combines TRBV2 with TRBJ2-5; 10 bases map to TRBD2. Trimming cost V 6 bases and J 4 bases; bases outside gene matches: 5. The germline V gene encodes CDR1 SNHLY and CDR2 FYNNEI. This CDR3 has 14 residues.

V usage is TRBV6-4 and J usage is TRBJ2-5, with 11 nucleotides matching TRBD1. Germline CDR1 is MRHNA and CDR2 is SNTAGT. Trimming at V came to 10 bases and at J to 5 bases, leaving 9 bases not matched to a gene. The CDR3 sequence is 14 residues long. CDR3 amino acids: CANGQGAWVETQYF. DNA of the CDR3: TGTGCCAACGGACAGGGGGCTTGGGTCGAGACCCAGTACTTC.

The rearrangement joins TRBV5-1 to TRBJ1-6, with a weak D call TRBD1 (6 bases). The CDR3 is 15 residues long. V shed 5 bases and J shed 3 bases, with 12 bases lying between them. Germline values: CDR1 SGHRS, CDR2 YFSETQ. CDR3 nucleotides: TGCGCCAGCAGGCACGGACAGAACTATAATTCACCCCTCCACTTT. Residues: CASRHGQNYNSPLHF.

The rearrangement links TRBV28 to TRBJ2-7; 7 nucleotides align to TRBD1. J lost 5 bases, V lost 5 bases, and 6 bases had no gene match. The germline CDR1 and CDR2 sequences are MDHEN and SYDVKM. The CDR3 consists of 13 residues. CDR3 loop: CASSRDRANEQYF. CDR3 coding DNA: TGTGCCAGCAGTAGAGACAGGGCCAACGAGCAGTACTTC.

The V gene is TRBV7-3, the J gene TRBJ2-2; 7 bases fit TRBD2. This CDR3 contains 15 residues. Germline V gives CDR1 SGHTA, CDR2 FQGTGA. J was trimmed by 6 bases and V by 6 bases; bases with no gene match: 10. This chain's CDR3 is CASSVSGGAAGELFF. The CDR3 region has the DNA TGTGCCAGCAGTGTCTCGGGGGGAGCGGCCGGGGAGCTGTTTTTT.

The rearrangement links TRBV20-1 to TRBJ2-3; 8 bases agree with TRBD2. This CDR3 region has 15 residues. Germline V gene lookup returns CDR1 DFQATT and CDR2 SNEGSKA (reference sequence). J lost 4 bases, V lost 3 bases, and 9 bases had no gene match. The CDR3 loop is CSASLAGILADTQYF. CDR3 nucleotide sequence: TGCAGTGCTAGTTTAGCGGGGATCCTTGCAGATACGCAGTATTTT.

The V gene is TRBV7-8, the J gene TRBJ1-5; no reliable D call. Between the trimmed V and J ends, which lost 2 bases and 7 bases, there was a span of 18 bases. Looked up from germline, CDR1 is SGHVS and CDR2 is FQNEAQ. This CDR3 has 16 amino acids. CDR3 in amino acids: CASSLIGGPSGQPQHF. The CDR3 DNA sequence: TGTGCCAGCAGCTTAATCGGCGGCCCTAGCGGCCAGCCCCAGCATTTT.

This rearrangement joins TRBV9 to TRBJ2-2; 9 bases line up with TRBD2. V shed 2 bases, J shed 3 bases, and the junction held 5 bases outside the gene matches. This CDR3 has 16 amino acids. Looked up from germline, CDR1 is SGDLS and CDR2 is YYNGEE. The DNA for the CDR3 is TGTGCCAGCAGCGTGGGACTAGCTCCTGACACCGGGGAGCTGTTTTTT. Its translation is CASSVGLAPDTGELFF.

The genes are TRBV19 and TRBJ2-7; 11 bases match TRBD1. Germline V gives CDR1 LNHDA, CDR2 SQIVND (reference sequence). With 4 bases clipped from V and 2 bases from J, the junction kept 4 bases outside the gene matches. This CDR3 has 15 residues. The CDR3 DNA sequence: TGTGCCAGTAGTACGGGGACAGGGGGAACCTACGAGCAGTACGTC. It is translated as CASSTGTGGTYEQYV.

The chain joins TRBV7-7 to TRBJ2-5; either TRBD1 or TRBD2 may fit D (5 bases each). This CDR3 has 15 amino acids. Per the germline V gene, CDR1 is SSHAT and CDR2 is FNYEAQ (reference sequence). With 4 bases removed from V and 2 bases from J, the gap between germline ends came to 14 bases. The CDR3 sequence is CASSSGRFNQETQYF. The CDR3 DNA reads as TGTGCCAGCAGCTCGGGACGGTTTAATCAAGAGACCCAGTACTTC.

V gene TRBV6-5 combines with J gene TRBJ2-5, with D possibly called TRBD1 or TRBD2 (5 bases each). CDR1 and CDR2 (germline): MNHEY, SVGAGI. The CDR3 is made up of 13 amino acids. V lost 8 bases and J 0 bases, leaving 10 bases between the germline ends. The CDR3 coding sequence is TGTGCCAGCTGGGACGGGTACCAAGAGACCCAGTACTTC. Its translation is CASWDGYQETQYF.

The chain carries TRBV7-9 and TRBJ2-5, with 13 bases matching TRBD2. The V gene's germline CDR1 is SEHNR and CDR2 FQNEAQ (reference sequence). The CDR3 is 16 amino acids. J was trimmed by 2 bases and V by 10 bases; bases with no gene match: 10. The CDR3 DNA follows: TGTGCCACCCGGCTCGGGACTAGCGGGGCACAAGAGACCCAGTACTTC. Translating gives CATRLGTSGAQETQYF.

The V and J genes are TRBV6-6 and TRBJ1-2, with D possibly TRBD1 on 5 matching bases. The CDR3 sequence is 15 residues long. V dropped 2 bases and J dropped 4 bases, with 14 bases sitting between them. Germline V gives CDR1 MNHNY, CDR2 SVGAGI (reference sequence). CDR3 coding DNA: TGTGCCAGCAGTTACGGCGGGACTACAGGCTATGGCTACACCTTC. It codes for CASSYGGTTGYGYTF.

The rearrangement links TRBV9 to TRBJ2-1; 10 bases line up with TRBD2. Germline values: CDR1 SGDLS, CDR2 YYNGEE. This CDR3 is built from 15 residues. The trim removed 3 bases at V and 6 bases at J, leaving 6 bases unmatched. The CDR3 region is CASSAVAGGRNEQFF. CDR3 bases: TGTGCCAGCAGCGCTGTAGCGGGGGGACGCAATGAGCAGTTCTTC.

The rearrangement links TRBV6-5 to TRBJ2-7; no clear D gene. V was clipped by 5 bases and J by 2 bases, with 13 bases between them. In germline, CDR1 is MNHEY, CDR2 SVGAGI. This CDR3 spans 14 amino acids. CDR3 in amino acids: CASSPSKAPYEQYV. The DNA of the CDR3 is TGTGCCAGCAGTCCGTCAAAGGCCCCCTACGAGCAGTACGTC.

The chain has TRBV6-5 and TRBJ1-2; a possible D gene is TRBD1 (6 bases). Germline V gene data show CDR1 as MNHEY and CDR2 as SVGAGI. The V gene lost 6 bases and the J gene lost 7 bases, with 18 bases spanning the gap. This CDR3 is built from 14 residues. The CDR3 sequence: CASRAWTETGGYTF. Here the CDR3 DNA reads TGTGCCAGCAGAGCCTGGACAGAAACCGGTGGCTACACCTTC.

The V gene is TRBV6-5, the J gene TRBJ1-2; D is unclear. Trimming cost V 5 bases and J 4 bases, with 14 bases left between them. CDR1 and CDR2 from the germline V gene are MNHEY and SVGAGI. The CDR3 length is 14 residues. The CDR3: CASSLADPSYGYTF. The CDR3 nucleotides read TGTGCCAGCAGTCTGGCGGATCCAAGCTATGGCTACACCTTC.

The V gene is TRBV3-1 (or the pseudogene TRBV3-2), the J gene TRBJ1-5, with D uncertain. Germline CDR1 is LGHDT and CDR2 is YNNKEL (reference sequence). The CDR3 sequence is 13 residues long. Deletions cut 4 bases from V and 3 bases from J, with 7 bases between. In nucleotides, the CDR3 is TGTGCCAGCAGCCGACGGCACAATCAGCCCCAGCATTTT. Its translation: CASSRRHNQPQHF.

This sequence joins TRBV2 and TRBJ2-7, with 9 bases aligning to TRBD1. Germline V gene sequence: CDR1 SNHLY, CDR2 FYNNEI. The length of the CDR3 is 13 residues. The ends lost 4 bases at V and 4 bases at J; junction bases unmatched: 2. This chain's CDR3 is CASSGDRAYEQYV. CDR3 DNA: TGTGCCAGCAGTGGGGACAGGGCTTACGAGCAGTACGTC.

The rearrangement uses TRBV2 and TRBJ2-1; the D is unclear. V gave up 4 bases and J gave up 2 bases, with 9 bases separating them. CDR1 and CDR2 from the germline V gene are SNHLY and FYNNEI. This CDR3 is built from 14 residues. The CDR3 coding sequence is TGTGCCAGCAGTGGCCAGCCTACCTACAATGAGCAGTTCTTC. This codes for CASSGQPTYNEQFF.

The V and J genes are TRBV5-1 and TRBJ1-2, with unresolved D. Germline CDR1 is SGHRS and CDR2 is YFSETQ. V lost 0 bases and J 5 bases, leaving 14 bases between the germline ends. This CDR3 spans 15 amino acids. Here the CDR3 DNA reads TGCGCCAGCAGCTTGGCCGGGCGGGGATTTTATGGCTACACCTTC. This encodes CASSLAGRGFYGYTF.

This clone was recorded once. This sequence joins TRBV4-1 and TRBJ1-2; D might be TRBD1 (6 bases). Germline assignment: CDR1 MGHRA and CDR2 YSYEKL. This CDR3 is 15 amino acids long. Trimming pared 0 bases from V and 7 bases from J, leaving 15 bases between. The chain's CDR3 is CASSQDAGTRAGYTF. The DNA for the CDR3 is TGCGCCAGCAGCCAAGATGCCGGGACACGAGCTGGCTACACCTTC.

Written as DNA, the CDR3 is TGTGCCAGAAGCGCCGGGACAGGGGCGAAAATGAACTATGGCTACACCTTC. It is translated as CARSAGTGAKMNYGYTF. The V call is TRBV7-5, the J call TRBJ1-2; the table names TRBD1, a call not compared with the DNA. TRBV7-5 is given as a pseudogene. The length of the CDR3 is 17 residues.